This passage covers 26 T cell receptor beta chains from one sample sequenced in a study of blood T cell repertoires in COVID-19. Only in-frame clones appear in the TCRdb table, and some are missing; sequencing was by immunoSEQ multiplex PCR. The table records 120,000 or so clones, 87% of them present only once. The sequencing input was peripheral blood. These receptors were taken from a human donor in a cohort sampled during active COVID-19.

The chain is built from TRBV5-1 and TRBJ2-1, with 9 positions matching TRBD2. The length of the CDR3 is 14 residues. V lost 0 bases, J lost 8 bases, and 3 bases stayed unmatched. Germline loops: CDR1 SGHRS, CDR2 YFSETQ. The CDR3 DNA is TGCGCCAGCAGCTTGGAAGCGGGGGGCGATGAGCAGTTCTTC. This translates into CASSLEAGGDEQFF.

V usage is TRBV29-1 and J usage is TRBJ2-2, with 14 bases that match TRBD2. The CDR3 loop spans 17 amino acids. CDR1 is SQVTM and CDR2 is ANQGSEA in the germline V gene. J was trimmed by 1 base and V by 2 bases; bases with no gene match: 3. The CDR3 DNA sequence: TGCAGCGTTGAACTGGGGACTAGCGGGGGGAACACCGGGGAGCTGTTTTTT. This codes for CSVELGTSGGNTGELFF.

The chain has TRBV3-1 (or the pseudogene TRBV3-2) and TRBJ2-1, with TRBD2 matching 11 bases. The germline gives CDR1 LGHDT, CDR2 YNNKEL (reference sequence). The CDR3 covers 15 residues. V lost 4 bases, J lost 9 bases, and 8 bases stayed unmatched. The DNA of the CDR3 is TGTGCCAGCAGCCCTATAGCGGGGGGGCCGAGTGAGCAGTTCTTC. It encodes CASSPIAGGPSEQFF.

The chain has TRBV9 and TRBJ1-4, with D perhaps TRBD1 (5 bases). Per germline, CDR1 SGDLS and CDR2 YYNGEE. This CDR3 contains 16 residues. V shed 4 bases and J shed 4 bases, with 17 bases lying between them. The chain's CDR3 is CASSNQGTGVNEKLFF. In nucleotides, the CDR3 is TGTGCCAGCAGCAATCAGGGTACGGGGGTTAATGAAAAACTGTTTTTT.

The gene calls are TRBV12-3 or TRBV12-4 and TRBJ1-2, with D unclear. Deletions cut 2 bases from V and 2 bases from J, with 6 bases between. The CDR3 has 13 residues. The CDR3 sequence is CASSLLQNYGYTF. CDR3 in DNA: TGTGCCAGCAGTTTATTACAGAACTATGGCTACACCTTC.

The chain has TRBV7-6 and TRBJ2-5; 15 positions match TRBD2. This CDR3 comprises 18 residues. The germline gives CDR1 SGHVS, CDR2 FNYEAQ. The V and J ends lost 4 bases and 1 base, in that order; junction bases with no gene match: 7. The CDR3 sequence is CASSSGLAGGPGQETQYF. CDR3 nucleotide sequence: TGTGCCAGCAGCTCCGGACTAGCGGGGGGGCCGGGCCAAGAGACCCAGTACTTC.

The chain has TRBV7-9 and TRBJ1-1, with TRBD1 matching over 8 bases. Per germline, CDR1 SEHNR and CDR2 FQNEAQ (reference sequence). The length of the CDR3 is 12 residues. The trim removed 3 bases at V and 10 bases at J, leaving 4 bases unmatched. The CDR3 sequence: CASSFSDRGAFF. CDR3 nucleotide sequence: TGTGCCAGCAGCTTCTCAGACAGGGGAGCTTTCTTT.

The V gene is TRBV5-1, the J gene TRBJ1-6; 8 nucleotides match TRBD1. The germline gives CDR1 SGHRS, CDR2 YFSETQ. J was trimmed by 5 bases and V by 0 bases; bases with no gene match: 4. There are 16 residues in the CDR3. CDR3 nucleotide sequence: TGCGCCAGCAGCTTGGAAGGACAGGGAAATAATTCACCCCTCCACTTT. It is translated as CASSLEGQGNNSPLHF.

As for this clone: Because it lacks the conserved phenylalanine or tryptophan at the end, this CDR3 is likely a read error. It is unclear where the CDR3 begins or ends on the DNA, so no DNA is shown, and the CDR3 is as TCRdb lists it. CDR3 region: CASSQDLGSGLRL. The rearrangement joins TRBV3-1 (or the pseudogene TRBV3-2) to TRBJ1-4. Termini included, the CDR3 measures 13 amino acids. Germline-derived CDR1 and CDR2 are LGHDT and YNNKEL (reference sequence).

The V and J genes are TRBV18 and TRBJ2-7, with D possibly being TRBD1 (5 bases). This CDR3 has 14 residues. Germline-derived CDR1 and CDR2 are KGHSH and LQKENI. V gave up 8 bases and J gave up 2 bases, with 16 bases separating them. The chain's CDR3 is CASQRGLPPYEQYF. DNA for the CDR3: TGTGCCAGCCAAAGGGGCCTTCCCCCCTACGAGCAGTACTTC.

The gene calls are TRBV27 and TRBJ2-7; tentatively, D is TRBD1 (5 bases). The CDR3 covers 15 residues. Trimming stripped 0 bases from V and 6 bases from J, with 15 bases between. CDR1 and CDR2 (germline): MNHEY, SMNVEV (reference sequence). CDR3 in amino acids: CASSLSGLYQLEQYF. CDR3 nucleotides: TGTGCCAGCAGTTTATCGGGGCTCTACCAGCTCGAGCAGTACTTC.

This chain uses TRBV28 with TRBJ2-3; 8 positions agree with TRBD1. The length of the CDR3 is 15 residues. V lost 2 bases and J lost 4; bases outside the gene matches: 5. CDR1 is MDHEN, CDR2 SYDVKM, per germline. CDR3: CASSLGGTGPDTQYF. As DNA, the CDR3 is TGTGCCAGCAGTTTAGGGGGGACAGGTCCAGATACGCAGTATTTT.

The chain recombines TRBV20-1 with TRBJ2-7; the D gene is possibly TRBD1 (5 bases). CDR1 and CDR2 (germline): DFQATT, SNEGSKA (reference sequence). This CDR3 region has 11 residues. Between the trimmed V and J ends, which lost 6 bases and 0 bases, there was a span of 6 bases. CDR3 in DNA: TGCAGTGCAGGGGACTCCTACGAGCAGTACTTC. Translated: CSAGDSYEQYF.

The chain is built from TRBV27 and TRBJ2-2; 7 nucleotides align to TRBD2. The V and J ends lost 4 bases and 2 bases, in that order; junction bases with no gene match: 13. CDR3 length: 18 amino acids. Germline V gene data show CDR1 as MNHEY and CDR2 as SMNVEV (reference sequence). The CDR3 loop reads CASSSPTAGFSNTGELFF. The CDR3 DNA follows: TGTGCCAGCAGTTCACCCACAGCGGGGTTTTCAAACACCGGGGAGCTGTTTTTT.

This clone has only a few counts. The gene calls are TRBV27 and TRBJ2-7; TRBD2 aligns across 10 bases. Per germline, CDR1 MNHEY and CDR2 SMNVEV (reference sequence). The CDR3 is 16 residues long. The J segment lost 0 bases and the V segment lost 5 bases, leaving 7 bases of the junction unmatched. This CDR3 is CASSPALAGASYEQYF. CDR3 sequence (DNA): TGTGCCAGCAGTCCCGCCCTAGCGGGAGCCTCCTACGAGCAGTACTTC.

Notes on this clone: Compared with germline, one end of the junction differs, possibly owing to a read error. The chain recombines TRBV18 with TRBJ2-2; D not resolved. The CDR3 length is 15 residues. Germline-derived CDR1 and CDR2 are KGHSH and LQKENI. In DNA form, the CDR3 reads TGTGCCAGCTCACCGGGTGTGAGGAACGCCGGGGAGCTGTTTTTT. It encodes CASSPGVRNAGELFF.

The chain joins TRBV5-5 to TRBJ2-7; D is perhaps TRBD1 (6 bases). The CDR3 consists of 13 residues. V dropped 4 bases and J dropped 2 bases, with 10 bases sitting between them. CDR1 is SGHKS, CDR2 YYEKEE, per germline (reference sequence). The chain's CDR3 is CASSIRDTYEQYF. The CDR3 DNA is TGTGCCAGCAGCATCCGGGACACCTACGAGCAGTACTTC.

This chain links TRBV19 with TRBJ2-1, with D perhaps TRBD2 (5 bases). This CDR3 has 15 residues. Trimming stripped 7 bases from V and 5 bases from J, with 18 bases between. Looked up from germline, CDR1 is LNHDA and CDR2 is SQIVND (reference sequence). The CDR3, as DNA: TGTGCCAGTACTCCCGAAAGGGCGGGTCACAATGAGCAGTTCTTC. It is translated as CASTPERAGHNEQFF. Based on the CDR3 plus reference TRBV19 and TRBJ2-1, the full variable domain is DGGITQSPKYLFRKEGQNVTLSCEQNLNHDAMYWYRQDPGQGLRLIYYSQIVNDFQKGDIAEGYSVSREKKESFPLTVTSAQKNPTAFYLCASTPERAGHNEQFFGPGTRLTVL.

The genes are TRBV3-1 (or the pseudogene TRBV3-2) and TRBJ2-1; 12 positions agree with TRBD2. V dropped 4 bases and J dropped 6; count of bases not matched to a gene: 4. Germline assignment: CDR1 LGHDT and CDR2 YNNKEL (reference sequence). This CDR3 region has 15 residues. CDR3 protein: CASSPGLAGSNEQFF. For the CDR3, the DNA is TGTGCCAGCAGCCCCGGACTAGCGGGGTCCAATGAGCAGTTCTTC.

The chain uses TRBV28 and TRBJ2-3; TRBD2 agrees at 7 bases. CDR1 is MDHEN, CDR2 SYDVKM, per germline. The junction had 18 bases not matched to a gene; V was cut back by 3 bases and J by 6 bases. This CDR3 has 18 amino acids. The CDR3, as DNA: TGTGCCAGCAGTTTCCCAGGACCGGGAGGCTACCGGGGGGATACGCAGTATTTT. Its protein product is CASSFPGPGGYRGDTQYF.

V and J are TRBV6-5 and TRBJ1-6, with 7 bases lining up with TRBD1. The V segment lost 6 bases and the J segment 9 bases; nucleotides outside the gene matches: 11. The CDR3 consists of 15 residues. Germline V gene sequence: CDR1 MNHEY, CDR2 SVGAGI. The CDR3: CASSVTGVGGSPLHF. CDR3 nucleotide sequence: TGTGCCAGCAGCGTAACAGGGGTAGGAGGTTCACCCCTCCACTTT.

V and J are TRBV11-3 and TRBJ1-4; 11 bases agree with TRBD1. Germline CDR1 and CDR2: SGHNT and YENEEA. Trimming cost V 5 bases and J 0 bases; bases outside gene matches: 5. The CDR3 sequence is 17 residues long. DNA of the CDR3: TGTGCCAGCAGCGCGGACAGGGGGCGAGCAACTAATGAAAAACTGTTTTTT. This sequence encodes CASSADRGRATNEKLFF.

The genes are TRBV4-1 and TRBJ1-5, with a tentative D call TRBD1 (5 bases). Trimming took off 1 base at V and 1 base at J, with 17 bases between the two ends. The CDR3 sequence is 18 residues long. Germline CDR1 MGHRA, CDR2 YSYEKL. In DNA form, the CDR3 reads TGCGCCAGCAGCCAAGGGGCCTTTCGGGGGGGGAGCAATCAGCCCCAGCATTTT. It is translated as CASSQGAFRGGSNQPQHF.

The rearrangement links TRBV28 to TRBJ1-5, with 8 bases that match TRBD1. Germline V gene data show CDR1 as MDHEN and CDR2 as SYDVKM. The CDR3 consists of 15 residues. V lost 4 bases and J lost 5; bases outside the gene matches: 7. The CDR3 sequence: CASSSDRGGDQPQHF. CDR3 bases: TGTGCCAGCAGTTCAGACAGGGGAGGCGATCAGCCCCAGCATTTT.

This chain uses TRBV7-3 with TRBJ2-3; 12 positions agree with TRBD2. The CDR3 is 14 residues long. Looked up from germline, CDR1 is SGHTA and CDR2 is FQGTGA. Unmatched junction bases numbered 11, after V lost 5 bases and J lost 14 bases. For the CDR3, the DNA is TGTGCCAGCAGCGAGCTAGCGGGGGGGCCCCCCCGGTATTTT. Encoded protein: CASSELAGGPPRYF.

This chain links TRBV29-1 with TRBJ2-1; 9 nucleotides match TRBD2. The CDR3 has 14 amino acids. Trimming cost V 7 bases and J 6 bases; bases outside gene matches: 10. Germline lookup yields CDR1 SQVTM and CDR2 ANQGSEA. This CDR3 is CSAERAGGPNEQFF. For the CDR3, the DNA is TGCAGCGCCGAGAGGGCGGGAGGGCCCAATGAGCAGTTCTTC.